This T cell receptor beta chain is from a study of cytomegalovirus exposure and HLA in healthy donors. Broader study findings: Immune exposure information available was restricted to CMV serostatus. The authors confirmed in vitro that a few CMV-associated chains were specific for CMV antigens.

With respect to this clone: Its antigen is unknown.

This CDR3 is built from 14 residues. Germline CDR1 and CDR2: LNHDA and SQIVND (reference sequence). V lost 5 bases and J 0 bases, leaving 8 bases between the germline ends. The PCR employed 60 Vbeta primers together with 13 Jbeta primers. Generated by immunoSEQ multiplex PCR, the TCRdb table keeps only in-frame clones and is missing some. In the table there are approximately 110,000 clones, around 80% of which are singletons. The chain is built from TRBV19 and TRBJ1-3; D not resolved. The receptor comes from a woman in her 30s in good health and CMV-seronegative. The sequenced sample consisted of PBMCs. DNA for the CDR3: TGTGCCAGTAGTTTGCTGAGCTCTGGAAACACCATATATTTT. Its translation is CASSLLSSGNTIYF. Looking up the rest from reference TRBV19 and TRBJ1-3 gives the full variable domain: DGGITQSPKYLFRKEGQNVTLSCEQNLNHDAMYWYRQDPGQGLRLIYYSQIVNDFQKGDIAEGYSVSREKKESFPLTVTSAQKNPTAFYLCASSLLSSGNTIYFGEGSWLTVV.